This TCR beta chain was captured by sequencing in a study of T cell responses to AZD1222 COVID-19 vaccine. Across the whole study: Second-dose intervals near 4 or 12 weeks were combined. Study-level findings and limits: Once two AZD1222 doses were given, Spike-specific TCR breadth and depth went up. Donors were largely white British and mainly female; clonal diversity was possibly underestimated.

A note on this clone: Its target is not known.

Using immunoSEQ multiplex PCR, the repertoire was profiled, and TCRdb retains in-frame clones only, with some absent. The table has some 150,000 clones, about 92% seen once; the top ten hold around 3.8%. The CDR3 totals 15 residues. CDR1 and CDR2 (germline): LNHDA, SQIVND (reference sequence). Between the trimmed V and J ends, which lost 10 bases and 9 bases, there was a span of 22 bases. This receptor was identified in an adult in good health. The sample here was peripheral blood, taken on day 0 of AZD1222 vaccination. The gene calls are TRBV19 and TRBJ1-6; no firm D call. The CDR3 sequence is CATSYLTRSGSPLHF. The CDR3, as DNA: TGTGCCACATCCTACCTCACCCGCAGTGGTTCACCCCTCCACTTT.